Sequencing of this T cell receptor (beta chain) was carried out in a study of T-cell memory formation after mild COVID-19. Study overall: Each donor largely had its own TCR clusters.

This clonotype has only a few counts. Its antigen is unknown. The study, taken as a whole, reports: Some responding clones appeared in pre-infection memory, suggesting cross-reactive memory joined.

This CDR3 is 14 amino acids long. The germline V gene has CDR1 MNHNS and CDR2 SASEGT. With 6 bases clipped from V and 5 bases from J, the junction kept 7 bases outside the gene matches. TCRdb re-called the 5' RACE reads with MiXCR, one entry per CDR3 protein. The sample holds roughly 580,000 distinct CDR3 sequences, approximately 18% seen once. The clonotype was recovered from an adult woman who had mild COVID-19 (a few samples of this study predate the infection). Cell type and time point are not known. The sample taken for sequencing was PBMCs or a T cell subset sorted from them (not recorded which). The chain carries TRBV6-1 and TRBJ1-2; TRBD1 matches 9 bases. For the CDR3, the DNA is TGTGCCAGCAGAGACGGGACAGGGATGTATGGCTACACCTTC. Translated: CASRDGTGMYGYTF.